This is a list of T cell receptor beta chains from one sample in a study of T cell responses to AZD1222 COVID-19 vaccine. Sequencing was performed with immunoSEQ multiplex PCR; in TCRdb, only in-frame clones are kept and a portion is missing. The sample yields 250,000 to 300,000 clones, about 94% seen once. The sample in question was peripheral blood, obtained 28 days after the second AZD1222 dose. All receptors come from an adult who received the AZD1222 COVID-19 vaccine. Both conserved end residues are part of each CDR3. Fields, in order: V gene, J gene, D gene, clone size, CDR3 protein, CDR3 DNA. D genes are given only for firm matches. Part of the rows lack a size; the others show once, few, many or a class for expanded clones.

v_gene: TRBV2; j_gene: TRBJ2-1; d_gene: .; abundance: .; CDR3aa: CASSEAGSYNEQFF; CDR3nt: TGTGCCAGCAGTGAAGCTGGGTCCTACAATGAGCAGTTCTTC
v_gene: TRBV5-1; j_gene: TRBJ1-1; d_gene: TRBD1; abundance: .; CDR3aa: CASRRTGATEAFF; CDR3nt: TGCGCCAGCAGGCGGACAGGGGCCACTGAAGCTTTCTTT
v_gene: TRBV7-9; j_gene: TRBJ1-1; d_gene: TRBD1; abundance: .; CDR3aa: CASSLVGTGSKDTEAFF; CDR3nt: TGTGCCAGCAGCTTAGTGGGGACAGGGTCCAAGGACACTGAAGCTTTCTTT
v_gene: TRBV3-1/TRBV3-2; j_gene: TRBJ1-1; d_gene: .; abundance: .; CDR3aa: CASSQVSNTEAFF; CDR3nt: TGTGCCAGCAGCCAAGTCTCGAACACTGAAGCTTTCTTT
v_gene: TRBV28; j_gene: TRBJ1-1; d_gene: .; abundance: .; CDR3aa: CASSLRAAGGDTEAFF; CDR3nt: TGTGCCAGCAGTTTAAGAGCAGCTGGGGGGGACACTGAAGCTTTCTTT
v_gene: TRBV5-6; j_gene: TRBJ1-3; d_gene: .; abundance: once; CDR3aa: CASSFFSAGNTIYF; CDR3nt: TGTGCCAGCAGCTTCTTCAGCGCTGGAAACACCATATATTTT
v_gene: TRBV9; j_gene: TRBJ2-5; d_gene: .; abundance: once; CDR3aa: CASSVSEETQYF; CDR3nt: TGTGCCAGCAGCGTAAGTGAAGAGACCCAGTACTTC
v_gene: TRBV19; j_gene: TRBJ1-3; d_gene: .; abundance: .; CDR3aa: CASNPGLSGNTIYF; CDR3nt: TGTGCCAGTAATCCAGGCCTCTCTGGAAACACCATATATTTT
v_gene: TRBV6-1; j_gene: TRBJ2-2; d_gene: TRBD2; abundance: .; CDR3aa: CASSGLAGIWATGELFF; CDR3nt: TGTGCCAGCAGTGGACTAGCGGGGATCTGGGCCACCGGGGAGCTGTTTTTT
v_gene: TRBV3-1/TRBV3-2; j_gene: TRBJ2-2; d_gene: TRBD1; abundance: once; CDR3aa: CASSWTGGDTGELFF; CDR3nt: TGTGCCAGCAGCTGGACAGGGGGCGACACCGGGGAGCTGTTTTTT
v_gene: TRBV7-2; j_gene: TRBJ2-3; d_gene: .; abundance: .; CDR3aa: CASSLAHGDTQYF; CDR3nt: TGTGCCAGCAGCTTAGCGCACGGGGATACGCAGTATTTT
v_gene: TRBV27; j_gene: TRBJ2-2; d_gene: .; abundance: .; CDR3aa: CATGTGRTGELFF; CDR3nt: TGTGCCACTGGGACGGGAAGAACCGGGGAGCTGTTTTTT
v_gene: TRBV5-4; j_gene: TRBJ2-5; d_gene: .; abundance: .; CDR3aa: CASSLQSAEETQYF; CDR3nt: TGTGCCAGCAGCTTGCAAAGCGCGGAAGAGACCCAGTACTTC
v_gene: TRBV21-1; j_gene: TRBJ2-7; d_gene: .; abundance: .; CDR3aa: CASSKGGQGPGYEQYF; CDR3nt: TGTGCCAGCAGCAAAGGGGGACAGGGGCCAGGGTACGAGCAGTACTTC
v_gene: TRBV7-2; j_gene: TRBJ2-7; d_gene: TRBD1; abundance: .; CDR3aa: CASSLRAGGGYEQYF; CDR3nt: TGTGCCAGCAGCTTACGGGCAGGGGGCGGTTACGAGCAGTACTTC
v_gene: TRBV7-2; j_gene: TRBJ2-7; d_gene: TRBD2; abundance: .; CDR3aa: CASSLFTSGSYEQYF; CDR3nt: TGTGCCAGCAGCTTATTTACTAGCGGGAGCTACGAGCAGTACTTC
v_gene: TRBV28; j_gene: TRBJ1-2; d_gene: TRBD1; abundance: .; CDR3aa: CASSLWDRGRNYGYTF; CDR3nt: TGTGCCAGCAGTTTATGGGACAGGGGGCGAAACTATGGCTACACCTTC
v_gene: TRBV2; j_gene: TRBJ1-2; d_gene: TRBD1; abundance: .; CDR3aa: CASGGTGGGYGYTF; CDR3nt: TGTGCCAGCGGGGGGACAGGGGGCGGCTATGGCTACACCTTC
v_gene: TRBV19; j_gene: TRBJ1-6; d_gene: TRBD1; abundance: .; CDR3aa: CASSVPGQGIGSPLHF; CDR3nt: TGTGCCAGTAGTGTCCCGGGACAGGGGATCGGGTCACCCCTCCACTTT
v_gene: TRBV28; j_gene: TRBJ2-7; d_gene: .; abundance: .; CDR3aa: CASSSSRTATYEQYF; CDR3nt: TGTGCCAGCAGTTCGTCCCGGACGGCGACCTACGAGCAGTACTTC
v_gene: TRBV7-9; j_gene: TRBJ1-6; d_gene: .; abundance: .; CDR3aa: CASSLEEGSPLHF; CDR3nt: TGTGCCAGCAGCTTAGAAGAAGGTTCACCCCTCCACTTT
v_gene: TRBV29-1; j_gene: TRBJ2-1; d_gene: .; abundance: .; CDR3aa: CSLGRYPGNHGNEQFF; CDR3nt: TGCAGCCTAGGGCGGTATCCGGGGAATCACGGCAATGAGCAGTTCTTC
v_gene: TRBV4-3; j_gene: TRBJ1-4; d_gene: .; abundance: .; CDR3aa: CASSQGLRGGTNEKLFF; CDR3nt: TGCGCCAGCAGCCAAGGCCTCCGGGGAGGAACTAATGAAAAACTGTTTTTT
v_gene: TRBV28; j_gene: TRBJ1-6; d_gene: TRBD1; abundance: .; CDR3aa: CASSLYPGTGDSPLHF; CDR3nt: TGTGCCAGCAGTTTATACCCCGGGACAGGGGATTCACCCCTCCACTTT
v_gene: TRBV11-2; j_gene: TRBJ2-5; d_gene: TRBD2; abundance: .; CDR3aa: CASSGTTQETQYF; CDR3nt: TGTGCCAGCAGCGGGACTACCCAAGAGACCCAGTACTTC
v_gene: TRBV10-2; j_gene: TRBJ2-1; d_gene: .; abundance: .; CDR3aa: CASLAIAGEQFF; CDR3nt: TGCGCCAGCCTAGCCATAGCCGGTGAGCAGTTCTTC
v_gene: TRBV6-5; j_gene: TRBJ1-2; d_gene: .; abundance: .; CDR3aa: CASRTTGTGYTF; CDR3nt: TGTGCCAGCAGAACTACAGGGACTGGCTACACCTTC
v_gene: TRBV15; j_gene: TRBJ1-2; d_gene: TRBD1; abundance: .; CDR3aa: CATSREAGGGYGYTF; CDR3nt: TGTGCCACCAGCAGAGAGGCAGGGGGCGGCTATGGCTACACCTTC
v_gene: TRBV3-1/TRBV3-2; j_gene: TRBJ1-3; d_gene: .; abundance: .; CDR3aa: CASSPQLSGNTIYF; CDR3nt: TGTGCCAGCAGCCCTCAGCTATCAGGAAACACCATATATTTT
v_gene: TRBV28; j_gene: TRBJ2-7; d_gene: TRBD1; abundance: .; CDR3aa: CASSSPPPTGGNYEQYF; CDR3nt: TGTGCCAGCAGTTCCCCTCCCCCGACAGGGGGGAACTACGAGCAGTACTTC
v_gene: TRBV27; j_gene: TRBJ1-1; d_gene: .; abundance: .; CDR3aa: CASIGLRHEAFF; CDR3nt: TGTGCCAGCATCGGATTACGGCATGAAGCTTTCTTT
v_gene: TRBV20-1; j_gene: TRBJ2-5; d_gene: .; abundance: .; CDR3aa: CSASLREWETQYF; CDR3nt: TGCAGTGCTAGTCTGAGGGAGTGGGAGACCCAGTACTTC
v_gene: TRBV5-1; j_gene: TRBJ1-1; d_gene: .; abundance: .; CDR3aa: CASTGTVNTEAFF; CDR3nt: TGCGCCAGCACTGGGACCGTGAACACTGAAGCTTTCTTT
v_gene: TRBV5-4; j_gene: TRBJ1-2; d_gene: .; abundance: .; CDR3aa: CASSLVGKPGVTF; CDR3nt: TGTGCCAGCAGCTTGGTTGGAAAACCCGGGGTCACCTTC
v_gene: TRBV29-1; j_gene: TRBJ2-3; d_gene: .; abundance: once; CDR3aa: CSSSGRGPTDTQYF; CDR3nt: TGCAGCTCAAGTGGACGGGGCCCAACAGATACGCAGTATTTT
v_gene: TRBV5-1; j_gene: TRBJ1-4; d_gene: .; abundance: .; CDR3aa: CASSRGTNEKLFF; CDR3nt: TGCGCCAGCAGTCGGGGGACTAATGAAAAACTGTTTTTT
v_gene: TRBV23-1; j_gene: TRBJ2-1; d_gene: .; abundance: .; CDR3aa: CASSSYNEQFF; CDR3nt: TGCGCCAGCAGCTCCTACAATGAGCAGTTCTTC
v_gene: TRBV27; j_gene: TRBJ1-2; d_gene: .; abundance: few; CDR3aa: CASSEYPGAPGYTF; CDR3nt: TGTGCCAGCAGCGAATATCCGGGGGCGCCTGGCTACACCTTC
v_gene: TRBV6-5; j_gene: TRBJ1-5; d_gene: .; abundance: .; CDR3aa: CASSPSGPQNQPQHF; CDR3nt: TGTGCCAGCAGTCCTTCGGGACCGCAGAATCAGCCCCAGCATTTT
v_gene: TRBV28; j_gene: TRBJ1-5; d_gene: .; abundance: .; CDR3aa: CASSRGQWKGGNQPQHF; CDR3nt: TGTGCCAGCAGCCGTGGACAGTGGAAGGGGGGCAATCAGCCCCAGCATTTT
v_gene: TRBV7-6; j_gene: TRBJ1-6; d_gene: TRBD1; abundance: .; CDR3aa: CASSLTAPQGPTNSPLHF; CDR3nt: TGTGCCAGCAGCCTCACCGCCCCACAGGGGCCAACTAATTCACCCCTCCACTTT
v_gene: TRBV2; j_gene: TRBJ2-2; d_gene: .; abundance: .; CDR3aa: CASSERHPTGELFF; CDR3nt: TGTGCCAGCAGTGAACGGCACCCCACCGGGGAGCTGTTTTTT
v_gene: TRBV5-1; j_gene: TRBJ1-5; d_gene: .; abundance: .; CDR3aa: CASSLDPNQPQHF; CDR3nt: TGCGCCAGCAGCTTGGACCCTAATCAGCCCCAGCATTTT
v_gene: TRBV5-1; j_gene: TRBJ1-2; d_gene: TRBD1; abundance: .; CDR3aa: CASSHGGTVNYGYTF; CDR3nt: TGCGCCAGCAGCCACGGTGGGACAGTAAACTATGGCTACACCTTC
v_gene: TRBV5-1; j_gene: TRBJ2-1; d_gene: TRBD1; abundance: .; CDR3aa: CASSLPRDRGVDEQFF; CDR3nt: TGCGCCAGCAGCTTGCCCCGGGACAGGGGAGTCGATGAGCAGTTCTTC
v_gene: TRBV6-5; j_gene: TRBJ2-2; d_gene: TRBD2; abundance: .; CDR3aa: CASSFLAGGPGELFF; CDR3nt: TGTGCCAGCAGTTTCCTAGCGGGAGGGCCCGGGGAGCTGTTTTTT
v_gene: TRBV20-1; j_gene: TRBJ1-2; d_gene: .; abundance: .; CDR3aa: CSAGDGYTF; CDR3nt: TGCAGTGCGGGGGACGGCTACACCTTC
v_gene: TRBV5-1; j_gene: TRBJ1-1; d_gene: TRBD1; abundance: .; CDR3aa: CASSGPTQGSEAFF; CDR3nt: TGCGCCAGCAGCGGCCCAACACAGGGGTCTGAAGCTTTCTTT
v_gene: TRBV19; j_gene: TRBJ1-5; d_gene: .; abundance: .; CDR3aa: CASSITQGSKAQHF; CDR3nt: TGTGCCAGTAGTATAACCCAGGGGTCAAAGGCCCAGCATTTT
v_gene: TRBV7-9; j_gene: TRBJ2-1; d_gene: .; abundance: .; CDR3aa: CASSLVAGALNEQFF; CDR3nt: TGTGCCAGCAGCTTAGTTGCGGGGGCCCTGAATGAGCAGTTCTTC
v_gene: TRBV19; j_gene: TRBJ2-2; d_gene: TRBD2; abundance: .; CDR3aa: CASSKRLAGGRTGELFF; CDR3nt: TGTGCCAGTAGTAAAAGACTAGCGGGAGGCCGAACCGGGGAGCTGTTTTTT
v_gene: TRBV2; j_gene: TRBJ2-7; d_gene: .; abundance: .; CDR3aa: CASSEESASPYEQYF; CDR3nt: TGTGCCAGCAGTGAAGAGTCGGCCAGCCCCTACGAGCAGTACTTC
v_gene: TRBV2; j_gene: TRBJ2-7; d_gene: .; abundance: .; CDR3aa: CASRLEGGYEQYF; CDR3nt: TGTGCCAGTAGACTAGAAGGAGGGTACGAGCAGTACTTC
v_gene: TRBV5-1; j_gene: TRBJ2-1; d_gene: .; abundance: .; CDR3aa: CASSLAGHSYNEQFF; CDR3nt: TGCGCCAGCAGCTTGGCCGGACATTCGTACAATGAGCAGTTCTTC
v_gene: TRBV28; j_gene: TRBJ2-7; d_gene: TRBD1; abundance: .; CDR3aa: CASTRDSSTYEQYF; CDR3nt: TGTGCCAGCACTCGGGACAGTAGTACCTACGAGCAGTACTTC
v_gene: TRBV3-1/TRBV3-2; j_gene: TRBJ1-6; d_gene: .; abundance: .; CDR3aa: CASSRLDNSPLHF; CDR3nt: TGTGCCAGCAGCCGTTTGGATAATTCACCCCTCCACTTT
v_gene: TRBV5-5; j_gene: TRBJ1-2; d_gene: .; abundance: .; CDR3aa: CASSTRAGGTNYGYTF; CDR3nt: TGTGCCAGCAGCACCCGAGCCGGGGGAACTAACTATGGCTACACCTTC
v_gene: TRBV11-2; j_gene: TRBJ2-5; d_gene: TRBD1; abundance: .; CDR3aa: CASSLGQKETQYF; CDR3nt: TGTGCCAGCAGCCTGGGACAGAAAGAGACCCAGTACTTC
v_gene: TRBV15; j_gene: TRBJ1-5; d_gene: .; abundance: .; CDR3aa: CATSRDRDLSNQPQHF; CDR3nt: TGTGCCACCAGCAGAGACAGGGACTTAAGCAATCAGCCCCAGCATTTT
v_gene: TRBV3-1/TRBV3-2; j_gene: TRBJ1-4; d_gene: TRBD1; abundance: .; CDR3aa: CASSLRTGNEKLFF; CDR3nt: TGTGCCAGCAGCCTTCGGACAGGGAATGAAAAACTGTTTTTT